A single sample gave rise to the 27 T cell receptor beta chains below, sequenced in a study of spatial heterogeneity in lung cancer. Noted time point: blood at routine non-recurrence follow-up after resection. From tumor, nontumor lung or frozen PBMC, whole RNA was taken unsorted for sequencing. TCRdb fed the 5' RACE reads into MiXCR, producing one record per CDR3 protein. Of about 120,000 distinct CDR3 sequences in the sample, 12% are singletons; the top ten hold approximately 17%. This specimen was PBMCs, taken at follow-up. Receptor source: a male donor with early-stage non-small cell lung cancer.

This clonotype has a count of ten or more. The chain is built from TRBV20-1 and TRBJ1-5; a possible D gene is TRBD1 (6 bases). Trimming stripped 2 bases from V and 12 bases from J, with 17 bases between. This CDR3 contains 13 residues. Germline loops: CDR1 DFQATT, CDR2 SNEGSKA (reference sequence). The CDR3 is CSARRGLTGLQHF. CDR3 sequence (DNA): TGCAGTGCTAGACGGGGGCTCACGGGGCTCCAGCATTTT.

The V and J genes are TRBV7-2 and TRBJ2-3; 7 nucleotides agree with TRBD1. J gave up 3 bases and V 1 base, and 7 bases lay outside the gene matches. Germline V gene data show CDR1 as SGHTA and CDR2 as FQGNSA. This CDR3 is built from 16 residues. The CDR3 spells CASSLGGTVKTDTQYF. The DNA of the CDR3 is TGTGCCAGCAGCTTAGGTGGGACAGTTAAAACAGATACGCAGTATTTT.

This clonotype was recorded a few times. The V call is TRBV6-2 or TRBV6-3, the J call TRBJ1-2, with D possibly being TRBD1 (5 bases). Per the germline V gene, CDR1 is MNHEY and CDR2 is SVGEGT. The CDR3 spans 12 residues. V lost 6 bases, J lost 7 bases, and 12 bases lay in between. The DNA for the CDR3 is TGTGCCAGCAGCTACGGACACGGTGGCTACACCTTC. It translates to CASSYGHGGYTF.

This clonotype has at least ten counts. The rearrangement joins TRBV6-6 to TRBJ2-7; D unresolved. The CDR3 length is 13 residues. The germline CDR1 and CDR2 sequences are MNHNY and SVGAGI (reference sequence). V lost 7 bases, J lost 0 bases, and 10 bases lay in between. The CDR3 sequence: CASTHRDSYEQYF. In DNA, the CDR3 is TGTGCCAGCACCCACAGAGACTCCTACGAGCAGTACTTC.

This clonotype was picked up many times. The chain joins TRBV29-1 to TRBJ2-2; 7 bases agree with TRBD2. The CDR3 has 16 residues. Germline V CDR1 and CDR2: SQVTM, ANQGSEA. V gave up 0 bases and J gave up 0 bases; unmatched junction bases: 4. CDR3 residues: CSVEDLRGANTGELFF. CDR3 coding DNA: TGCAGCGTTGAAGATCTACGGGGGGCGAACACCGGGGAGCTGTTTTTT.

With regard to this clonotype: A read error may account for a junction end that differs from germline. The chain couples TRBV7-9 to TRBJ2-5, with TRBD1 identical over 8 bases. Per germline, CDR1 SEHNR and CDR2 FQNEAQ (reference sequence). The CDR3 length is 13 residues. The CDR3, as DNA: TGTGCCAGCAGCTGGGGGACAGGCGAGACCCGGAACTTC. Translating it yields CASSWGTGETRNF.

In its sample, this clonotype was seen many times. V gene TRBV7-2 combines with J gene TRBJ2-5, with D perhaps matching TRBD2 (5 bases). The CDR3 length is 14 residues. Trimming removed 5 bases from V and 8 bases from J, with 18 bases in between. Germline loops: CDR1 SGHTA, CDR2 FQGNSA. CDR3 in DNA: TGTGCCAGCAGCCGGATTAGGGCGGGCCAAACCCAGTACTTC. Its translation: CASSRIRAGQTQYF.

This chain joins TRBV15 and TRBJ2-2, with D uncertain. Trimming pared 4 bases from V and 6 bases from J, leaving 3 bases between. The CDR3 has 11 amino acids. The germline V gene encodes CDR1 LNHNV and CDR2 YYDKDF (reference sequence). The CDR3 sequence is CATSNAGELFF. Written as DNA, the CDR3 is TGTGCCACCAGCAACGCCGGGGAGCTGTTTTTT.

Only a few counts were recorded for this clonotype. This chain uses TRBV20-1 with TRBJ1-5, with a tentative D call TRBD1 (6 bases). The CDR3 is 16 amino acids. Looked up from germline, CDR1 is DFQATT and CDR2 is SNEGSKA (reference sequence). V was trimmed by 0 bases and J by 6 bases, leaving 18 bases between them. The CDR3 nucleotides read TGCAGTGCTAGAGATCCTGGACAGTGGGAAAGTCAGCCCCAGCATTTT. Translation gives CSARDPGQWESQPQHF.

The table lists this clonotype with a few counts. The CDR3 reads CASKTGTGTNSPLHF. For the CDR3, the DNA is TGTGCCAGCAAAACCGGGACGGGAACTAATTCACCCCTCCACTTT. This chain connects TRBV2 to TRBJ1-6; D may be TRBD1 (5 bases). CDR1 is SNHLY, CDR2 FYNNEI, per germline. The germline V and J ends were trimmed by 7 bases and 6 bases, with 16 bases remaining between them. The CDR3 spans 15 residues.

This clonotype showed up many times. The chain employs TRBV5-6 and TRBJ2-4; a possible D gene is TRBD1 (6 bases). The V and J ends lost 0 bases and 6 bases respectively, with 10 bases between them. Germline V CDR1 and CDR2: SGHDT, YYEEEE. This CDR3 has 14 amino acids. For the CDR3, the DNA is TGTGCCAGCAGCTTGGGACAGGACCCAAACATTCAGTACTTC. Amino acid sequence: CASSLGQDPNIQYF.

The chain joins TRBV5-1 to TRBJ2-1; a possible D gene is TRBD2 (7 bases). V dropped 4 bases and J dropped 8 bases, with 16 bases sitting between them. This CDR3 has 14 residues. From germline, CDR1 is SGHRS and CDR2 YFSETQ. This CDR3 is CASSPAGAGDEQFF. CDR3 bases: TGCGCCAGCAGCCCCGCGGGGGCCGGGGATGAGCAGTTCTTC.

V and J are TRBV5-1 and TRBJ2-3; no clear D gene. This CDR3 region has 14 residues. With 1 base removed from V and 1 base from J, the gap between germline ends came to 7 bases. Germline-derived CDR1 and CDR2 are SGHRS and YFSETQ. The CDR3 DNA reads TGCGCCAGCAGCTTGAGGGTGGGCACAGATACGCAGTATTTT. Translation gives CASSLRVGTDTQYF.

This clonotype was observed at least ten times. The chain links TRBV12-3 or TRBV12-4 to TRBJ1-1, with a weak D call TRBD1 (5 bases). Trimming took off 6 bases at V and 0 bases at J, with 11 bases between the two ends. The CDR3 loop spans 14 amino acids. In nucleotides, the CDR3 is TGTGCCAGCAGCATGACAGCCATGAACACTGAAGCTTTCTTT. Translating it yields CASSMTAMNTEAFF.

This clonotype came up a few times. This rearrangement joins TRBV20-1 to TRBJ2-7, with TRBD1 matching over 11 bases. Germline CDR1 reads DFQATT; CDR2 reads SNEGSKA (reference sequence). V shed 6 bases and J 7 bases; nucleotides not matched to a gene: 20. The CDR3 runs to 17 residues. CDR3 nucleotide sequence: TGCAGTGCCCGACACAAGGGACAGGGGGGGGCGCCTCGGGAGCAGTACTTC. As protein: CSARHKGQGGAPREQYF.

This clonotype was found a few times. The CDR3 protein is CASSYGQGRQPQHF. As DNA, the CDR3 is TGTGCCAGCAGTTACGGGCAGGGCCGACAGCCCCAGCATTTT. The chain is built from TRBV6-5 and TRBJ1-5, with D possibly TRBD1 on 5 matching bases. This CDR3 has 14 residues. Trimming stripped 2 bases from V and 7 bases from J, with 12 bases between. Germline loops: CDR1 MNHEY, CDR2 SVGAGI.

This chain uses TRBV15 with TRBJ2-5; 10 bases align to TRBD2. The CDR3 length is 16 residues. V dropped 5 bases and J dropped 2; count of bases not matched to a gene: 8. The germline V gene has CDR1 LNHNV and CDR2 YYDKDF (reference sequence). In nucleotides, the CDR3 is TGTGCCACCAGCCCAGGGGGACTAGCGCTACAAGAGACCCAGTACTTC. Its translation is CATSPGGLALQETQYF.

This clonotype was recorded a few times. J is TRBJ2-1 and V is TRBV4-3; possible D gene TRBD2, 6 bases. Trimming shortened V by 0 bases and J by 15 bases, and 12 bases separated the two germline ends. CDR3 length: 12 amino acids. CDR1 is LGHNA, CDR2 YSLEER, per germline. The CDR3: CASSQEGGNRFF. The CDR3 nucleotides read TGCGCCAGCAGCCAAGAGGGGGGAAATCGGTTCTTC.

This clonotype was found many times. The chain recombines TRBV19 with TRBJ1-2; 9 positions agree with TRBD1. J gave up 5 bases and V 4 bases, and 5 bases lay outside the gene matches. Germline V gene lookup returns CDR1 LNHDA and CDR2 SQIVND (reference sequence). This CDR3 spans 14 amino acids. The CDR3 bases are TGTGCCAGTAGTACCGACAGGGGGGTATATGGCTACACCTTC. Its protein is CASSTDRGVYGYTF. Looking up the rest from reference TRBV19 and TRBJ1-2 gives the full variable domain: DGGITQSPKYLFRKEGQNVTLSCEQNLNHDAMYWYRQDPGQGLRLIYYSQIVNDFQKGDIAEGYSVSREKKESFPLTVTSAQKNPTAFYLCASSTDRGVYGYTFGSGTRLTVV.

This chain uses TRBV20-1 with TRBJ1-5; 7 bases are a match to TRBD1. Germline values: CDR1 DFQATT, CDR2 SNEGSKA (reference sequence). This CDR3 spans 17 amino acids. The J segment lost 0 bases and the V segment lost 6 bases, leaving 14 bases of the junction unmatched. CDR3 residues: CSAFSGGGRVSNQPQHF. The DNA of the CDR3 is TGCAGTGCCTTTTCAGGGGGGGGACGCGTTAGCAATCAGCCCCAGCATTTT.

The chain combines TRBV19 with TRBJ1-5, with D possibly TRBD1 on 5 matching bases. CDR3 size: 16 residues. Trimming shortened V by 0 bases and J by 7 bases, and 16 bases separated the two germline ends. Germline CDR1 and CDR2: LNHDA and SQIVND (reference sequence). CDR3 bases: TGTGCCAGTAGTATAGATCAAGGCAGGGTAAGCCAGCCCCAGCATTTT. Its translation is CASSIDQGRVSQPQHF.

The genes are TRBV3-1 and TRBJ2-3; 8 positions agree with TRBD2. Germline lookup yields CDR1 LGHDT and CDR2 YNNKEL (reference sequence). The CDR3 covers 16 residues. J was trimmed by 1 base and V by 0 bases; bases with no gene match: 3. The CDR3 spells CASSQDGTRGTDTQYF. The CDR3 coding sequence is TGTGCCAGCAGCCAAGATGGGACTAGGGGCACAGATACGCAGTATTTT.

This clonotype showed up just a few times. The chain carries TRBV19 and TRBJ2-3; D not resolved. V was clipped by 10 bases and J by 1 base, with 12 bases between them. Germline assignment: CDR1 LNHDA and CDR2 SQIVND (reference sequence). The CDR3 is 13 amino acids. CDR3 amino acids: CATASTRTDTQYF. CDR3 nucleotide sequence: TGTGCCACCGCCAGTACTCGCACAGATACGCAGTATTTT.

This clonotype was observed a handful of times. The chain employs TRBV27 and TRBJ2-3; 9 bases agree with TRBD1. The trim removed 6 bases at V and 6 bases at J, leaving 7 bases unmatched. This CDR3 has 14 amino acids. Germline lookup yields CDR1 MNHEY and CDR2 SMNVEV (reference sequence). CDR3 loop: CASRRQGGIDTQYF. For the CDR3, the DNA is TGTGCCAGCAGAAGACAGGGGGGGATCGATACGCAGTATTTT.

This chain uses TRBV2 with TRBJ1-3; D possibly corresponds to TRBD1 (5 bases). This CDR3 has 13 residues. Trimming shortened V by 6 bases and J by 0 bases, and 6 bases separated the two germline ends. CDR1 SNHLY and CDR2 FYNNEI come from the germline V gene. The CDR3 loop is CASRDSSGNTIYF. In DNA form, the CDR3 reads TGTGCCAGCAGAGACAGCTCTGGAAACACCATATATTTT.

This clonotype was seen ten or more times. This chain joins TRBV7-2 and TRBJ1-4; D might be TRBD1 (5 bases). This CDR3 spans 14 amino acids. V was trimmed by 2 bases and J by 6 bases, leaving 10 bases between them. CDR1 and CDR2 (germline): SGHTA, FQGNSA. CDR3 bases: TGTGCCAGCAGCTTAAGTCAGGGTGATGAAAAACTGTTTTTT. It encodes CASSLSQGDEKLFF.

This clonotype has more than one count but fewer than ten. V and J are TRBV4-1 and TRBJ2-5; D is undetermined. V shed 0 bases and J shed 2 bases, with 10 bases lying between them. CDR3 size: 15 residues. Germline V CDR1 and CDR2: MGHRA, YSYEKL. The CDR3 protein is CASSQDPFRQETQYF. CDR3 DNA sequence: TGCGCCAGCAGCCAAGATCCCTTCCGTCAAGAGACCCAGTACTTC.